The 24 T cell receptor beta chains below all came from one sample that was sequenced in a study of blood T cell repertoires in COVID-19. TCRdb keeps only in-frame clones here, not all; method: immunoSEQ multiplex PCR. The profile shows about 95,000 clones, 81% of them singletons. Sample: peripheral blood. All receptors come from a man at least 80 years old with active or convalescent COVID-19.

V and J are TRBV30 and TRBJ1-6, with unresolved D. Trimming pared 8 bases from V and 5 bases from J, leaving 13 bases between. Germline assignment: CDR1 GTSNPN and CDR2 SVGIG (reference sequence). The CDR3 runs 13 residues. The CDR3 protein is CARARGDNSPLHF. CDR3 nucleotides: TGTGCCCGAGCCCGGGGAGATAATTCACCCCTCCACTTT.

Here the CDR3 DNA reads TGTGCCAGCAGCTTGTTGGGACTAGCGTCTAATGAGCAGTTCTTC. It translates to CASSLLGLASNEQFF. J is TRBJ2-1 and V is TRBV5-6, with 10 positions matching TRBD2. Germline V gene lookup returns CDR1 SGHDT and CDR2 YYEEEE. This CDR3 has 15 amino acids. The trim removed 1 base at V and 7 bases at J, leaving 5 bases unmatched.

The CDR3 reads CASSYYRQGGIYEQYF. CDR3 DNA sequence: TGTGCCAGCAGCTACTACAGGCAGGGGGGCATCTACGAGCAGTACTTC. The genes are TRBV9 and TRBJ2-7; D might be TRBD1 (7 bases). The CDR3 spans 16 residues. Germline assignment: CDR1 SGDLS and CDR2 YYNGEE. The V end was cut by 4 bases, the J end by 3 bases, with 20 bases between.

The rearrangement links TRBV18 to TRBJ2-7; TRBD1 is a possible D gene (5 bases). The germline V gene has CDR1 KGHSH and CDR2 LQKENI. Deletions cut 8 bases from V and 4 bases from J, with 24 bases between. This CDR3 spans 16 amino acids. The CDR3 reads CASTKEQAPSNYEQYF. DNA of the CDR3: TGTGCCAGCACAAAAGAACAGGCGCCATCTAATTACGAGCAGTACTTC.

V gene TRBV27 combines with J gene TRBJ2-1, with TRBD1 matching 7 bases. CDR3 size: 18 residues. Germline CDR1 MNHEY, CDR2 SMNVEV (reference sequence). J gave up 3 bases and V 6 bases, and 17 bases lay outside the gene matches. CDR3 nucleotide sequence: TGTGCCAGCAGAGAAGACTCAGGACAGGCTTCCCGCTACAATGAGCAGTTCTTC. Translated: CASREDSGQASRYNEQFF.

This clone was found a few times. The rearrangement uses TRBV6-4 and TRBJ1-1, with 7 positions matching TRBD1. Germline V gives CDR1 MRHNA, CDR2 SNTAGT. This CDR3 has 17 residues. Losses at the gene ends were 4 bases for V and 0 bases for J; bases not matched to a gene: 11. DNA for the CDR3: TGTGCCAGCAGTGCCGACAGGGCGCCTTCAGTGAACACTGAAGCTTTCTTT. This translates into CASSADRAPSVNTEAFF.

The chain employs TRBV28 and TRBJ2-7, with a weak D call TRBD1 (6 bases). CDR1 MDHEN and CDR2 SYDVKM come from the germline V gene. The CDR3 extends over 16 amino acids. With 7 bases removed from V and 3 bases from J, the gap between germline ends came to 22 bases. CDR3 nucleotide sequence: TGTGCCAGCACCCCCCCAGGACAGAGGCGTTACTACGAGCAGTACTTC. Its protein is CASTPPGQRRYYEQYF.

This clone appeared a few times. The chain employs TRBV6-2 or TRBV6-3 and TRBJ1-1; D not certain. The V end lost 6 bases, the J end lost 0 bases, and 5 bases lay between the germline ends. Germline V gives CDR1 MNHEY, CDR2 SVGEGT. CDR3 length: 12 residues. The CDR3 loop reads CASSHMNTEAFF. CDR3 nucleotide sequence: TGTGCCAGCAGCCATATGAACACTGAAGCTTTCTTT.

The rearrangement joins TRBV4-1 to TRBJ1-2; TRBD1 agrees at 9 bases. CDR1 is MGHRA and CDR2 is YSYEKL in the germline V gene. Losses at the gene ends were 6 bases for V and 3 bases for J; bases not matched to a gene: 8. The CDR3 is made up of 15 amino acids. The CDR3 sequence is CASSYGTGTYYGYTF. CDR3 DNA: TGCGCCAGCAGTTACGGGACAGGGACATACTATGGCTACACCTTC.

The chain uses TRBV5-6 and TRBJ2-5; weak D call: TRBD2 (6 bases). The V and J ends lost 0 bases and 5 bases respectively, with 14 bases between them. The length of the CDR3 is 15 residues. Germline V gene data show CDR1 as SGHDT and CDR2 as YYEEEE. The CDR3 DNA is TGTGCCAGCAGCTTGGTAGGCGGGGCCAGGGAGACCCAGTACTTC. This encodes CASSLVGGARETQYF.

This clone was detected once. The chain recombines TRBV5-1 with TRBJ1-1, with a possible D match to TRBD1 (6 bases). CDR3 length: 13 residues. The V end was cut by 4 bases, the J end by 6 bases, with 13 bases between. Germline V lookup: CDR1 SGHRS, CDR2 YFSETQ. The CDR3 spells CASSTGRVAEAFF. CDR3 in DNA: TGCGCCAGCAGCACAGGGAGGGTCGCTGAAGCTTTCTTT.

The genes are TRBV4-2 and TRBJ2-7; 8 positions match TRBD1. Per the germline V gene, CDR1 is LGHNA and CDR2 is YNFKEQ. This CDR3 contains 16 residues. Trimming removed 3 bases from V and 1 base from J; junction bases left unmatched: 8. The CDR3: CASSQGPGQGSYEQYF. As DNA, the CDR3 is TGTGCCAGCAGCCAGGGTCCCGGACAGGGATCCTACGAGCAGTACTTC.

This clone was counted a single time. This chain joins TRBV10-2 and TRBJ2-1; 10 bases are shared with TRBD1. CDR1 is WSHSY, CDR2 SAAADI, per germline. The CDR3 spans 15 residues. The V segment lost 6 bases and the J segment 2 bases; nucleotides outside the gene matches: 4. CDR3 sequence (DNA): TGCGCCAGCAGCCGACAGGGGGCGACCTACAATGAGCAGTTCTTC. Translated, it gives CASSRQGATYNEQFF.

A few counts support this clone. DNA for the CDR3: TGTGCCAGTACCCAATCTGGGGCCAACGTCCTGACTTTC. Translating gives CASTQSGANVLTF. V and J are TRBV19 and TRBJ2-6; no clear D gene. This CDR3 region has 13 residues. Trimming removed 7 bases from V and 1 base from J, with 5 bases in between. Looked up from germline, CDR1 is LNHDA and CDR2 is SQIVND (reference sequence).

This chain links TRBV2 with TRBJ1-6; possible D gene TRBD1, 5 bases. The CDR3 covers 13 residues. Per the germline V gene, CDR1 is SNHLY and CDR2 is FYNNEI. The ends were cut back, 6 bases at V and 6 bases at J, with 9 bases in the middle. The CDR3 is CASSVGPNSPLHF. DNA for the CDR3: TGTGCCAGCAGCGTGGGGCCTAATTCACCCCTCCACTTT.

This clone appeared a few times. The chain recombines TRBV10-3 with TRBJ1-2; TRBD1 matches at 7 bases. CDR3 length equals 14 residues. V lost 7 bases to trimming and J lost 2 bases; unmatched junction nucleotides: 7. From germline, CDR1 is ENHRY and CDR2 SYGVKD. CDR3 protein: CAINPDRTNYGYTF. The CDR3 DNA follows: TGTGCCATCAACCCGGACAGGACAAACTATGGCTACACCTTC.

The rearrangement links TRBV7-8 to TRBJ1-5, with 7 positions matching TRBD1. Per the germline V gene, CDR1 is SGHVS and CDR2 is FQNEAQ. The CDR3 has 18 amino acids. V shed 4 bases and J 6 bases; nucleotides not matched to a gene: 18. The CDR3 sequence is CASSSGDRGSAWGQPQHF. CDR3 coding DNA: TGTGCCAGCAGCTCCGGGGACAGAGGTTCTGCGTGGGGTCAGCCCCAGCATTTT.

This clone was seen once. The chain recombines TRBV18 with TRBJ1-5, with TRBD1 identical over 10 bases. The CDR3 contains 17 residues. Per germline, CDR1 KGHSH and CDR2 LQKENI. V was pared by 3 bases and J by 3 bases, with 8 bases of the junction left unmatched. The CDR3 loop is CASSPVGTGVNNQPQHF. The DNA for the CDR3 is TGTGCCAGCTCACCGGTTGGGACAGGGGTAAACAATCAGCCCCAGCATTTT.

V gene TRBV19 combines with J gene TRBJ2-2, with TRBD2 identical over 13 bases. CDR1 is LNHDA, CDR2 SQIVND, per germline (reference sequence). Trimming cost V 7 bases and J 4 bases; bases outside gene matches: 12. The CDR3 is 18 residues long. The CDR3, as DNA: TGTGCCAGTATCGGGACTAGCGGGGACCCCACCCGCACCGGGGAGCTGTTTTTT. It translates to CASIGTSGDPTRTGELFF.

The rearrangement links TRBV7-2 to TRBJ1-2, with a tentative D call TRBD1 (6 bases). The ends were cut back, 2 bases at V and 6 bases at J, with 22 bases in the middle. The CDR3 length is 17 residues. Per the germline V gene, CDR1 is SGHTA and CDR2 is FQGNSA. This CDR3 is CASSLFPWTADRDGYTF. In DNA form, the CDR3 reads TGTGCCAGCAGCTTATTTCCGTGGACAGCGGATCGGGATGGCTACACCTTC.

This clone has just a few counts. The V gene is TRBV4-1, the J gene TRBJ1-2; 7 bases fit TRBD1. J was trimmed by 8 bases and V by 2 bases; bases with no gene match: 8. This CDR3 is built from 14 residues. The germline CDR1 and CDR2 sequences are MGHRA and YSYEKL. CDR3 sequence: CASSQRTGDVGYTF. CDR3 DNA: TGCGCCAGCAGCCAACGAACAGGGGATGTAGGCTACACCTTC.

This chain uses TRBV3-1 (or the pseudogene TRBV3-2) with TRBJ1-3; perhaps TRBD1 as D (5 bases). The germline V gene has CDR1 LGHDT and CDR2 YNNKEL (reference sequence). The CDR3 has 18 amino acids. The V and J ends lost 0 bases and 0 bases respectively, with 15 bases between them. The CDR3 coding sequence is TGTGCCAGCAGCCAAGAGACCTGGGACTCTACCTCTGGAAACACCATATATTTT. Translated: CASSQETWDSTSGNTIYF.

The chain joins TRBV21-1 to TRBJ1-5. TRBV21-1 is a documented pseudogene. This CDR3 has 14 amino acids. DNA for the CDR3: TGTGCCAGCAGTCGTCCTTCTAGCAATCAGCCCCAGCATTTT. Protein: CASSRPSSNQPQHF.

In this sample, this clone turned up once. The chain joins TRBV21-1 to TRBJ1-5; the tabulated D call, TRBD1, remains unverified against the DNA. TRBV21-1 is recorded as a pseudogene. The CDR3 runs to 14 residues. The CDR3, as DNA: TGTGCCAGCAGCAAATACAGGGGGTCCACGCCCCAGCATTTT. Amino acid sequence: CASSKYRGSTPQHF.